This T cell receptor beta chain emerged from a study of blood T cells in healthy people across ages. A J-beta primer mix and a sample-barcoded 5' primer were used in a second PCR of roughly 7 to 12 cycles. One entry per CDR3 protein, called by TCRdb with MiXCR from the 5' RACE reads. The sample includes about 800,000 distinct CDR3 sequences, 58% of them seen just once. PBMCs, at least 6.5 million per sample, were isolated. Germline V CDR1 and CDR2: MNHNY, SVGAGI (reference sequence). Between the trimmed V and J ends, which lost 7 bases and 14 bases, there was a span of 18 bases. This CDR3 region has 13 residues.

The TCR originated in a man aged 30-40 years in good health. The material sequenced was blood. The chain couples TRBV6-6 to TRBJ1-6; D remains unclear. In DNA, the CDR3 is TGTGCCAGCATCGCAGAAGGGCGACGGGCCCTCCACTTT. This codes for CASIAEGRRALHF.